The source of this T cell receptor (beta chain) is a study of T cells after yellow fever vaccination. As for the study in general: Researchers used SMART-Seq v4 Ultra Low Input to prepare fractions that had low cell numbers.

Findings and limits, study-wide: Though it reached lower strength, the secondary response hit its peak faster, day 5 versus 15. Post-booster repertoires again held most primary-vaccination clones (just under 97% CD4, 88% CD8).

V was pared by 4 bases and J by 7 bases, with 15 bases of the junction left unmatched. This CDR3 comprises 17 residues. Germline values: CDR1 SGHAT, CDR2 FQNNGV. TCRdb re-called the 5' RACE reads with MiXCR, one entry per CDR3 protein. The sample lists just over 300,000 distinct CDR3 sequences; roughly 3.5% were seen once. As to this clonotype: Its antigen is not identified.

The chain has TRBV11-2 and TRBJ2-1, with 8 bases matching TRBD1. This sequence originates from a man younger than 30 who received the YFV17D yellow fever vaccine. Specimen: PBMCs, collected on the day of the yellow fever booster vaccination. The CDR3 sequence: CASSSVAGGAWKNEQFF. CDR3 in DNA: TGTGCCAGCAGCTCCGTCGCAGGGGGCGCATGGAAAAATGAGCAGTTCTTC.